In this sample, the clone carrying this T cell receptor beta chain turned up a few times. This record comes from a study of blood T cells in healthy people across ages. A second PCR, run for about 7 to 11 cycles, used a sample-barcoded 5' primer plus a J-beta primer mix. TCRdb reanalysed the 5' RACE reads using MiXCR and keeps one entry per CDR3 protein. The sample contains some 1,000,000 distinct CDR3 sequences, around 25% of which appear only once. J lost 0 bases, V lost 3 bases, and 1 base had no gene match. The germline V gene has CDR1 SGHTA and CDR2 FQGNSA. This CDR3 contains 15 residues. These same records also appear under a second study, on T cells of mothers and their children.

Material: blood. This TCR derives from a girl aged 2 to 9 in good health. The chain has TRBV7-2 and TRBJ1-1, with 10 bases that match TRBD1. CDR3 nucleotides: TGTGCCAGCAGCTTGGGACAGGGGCTGAACACTGAAGCTTTCTTT. Encoded protein: CASSLGQGLNTEAFF.